Following are 19 T cell receptor beta chains from one sample sequenced in a study of cytomegalovirus exposure and HLA in healthy donors. The PCR was carried out with 60 Vbeta primers and 13 Jbeta primers. TCRdb's table, derived via immunoSEQ multiplex PCR, lists solely in-frame clones and lacks some. This sample yields over 100,000 clones, of which about 80% are seen a single time; approximately 12% belongs to the top ten. Sequencing was done on a sample of PBMCs. All receptors derive from a woman aged 40 to 55 in good health and CMV-seropositive.

The V gene is TRBV21-1, the J gene TRBJ1-1. TRBV21-1 represents a pseudogene. The CDR3 covers 18 residues. The CDR3 DNA is TGTGCCAGCAGCAAAGTAGGGGCGGAGGGCCTCATGAACACTGAAGCTTTCTTT. It codes for CASSKVGAEGLMNTEAFF.

This clone was found a few times. This sequence joins TRBV5-4 and TRBJ2-2; TRBD1 matches 8 bases. Germline values: CDR1 SGHNT, CDR2 YYREEE (reference sequence). Trimming removed 4 bases from V and 3 bases from J; junction bases left unmatched: 11. The CDR3 runs to 17 residues. CDR3 DNA: TGTGCCAGCAGCGCAGGCGGGACAGGAATTTACACCGGGGAGCTGTTTTTT. Protein: CASSAGGTGIYTGELFF.

The V and J genes are TRBV29-1 and TRBJ1-1; D may be TRBD1 (6 bases). V lost 7 bases and J lost 1, with 13 bases in between. The CDR3 has 13 residues. From germline, CDR1 is SQVTM and CDR2 ANQGSEA. CDR3 coding DNA: TGCAGCGGACGAACAGGGTCGAACACTGAAGCTTTCTTT. It is translated as CSGRTGSNTEAFF.

The CDR3 is CASSLVGDNEQFF. The CDR3 nucleotides read TGCGCCAGCAGCTTGGTCGGAGACAATGAGCAGTTCTTC. The rearrangement links TRBV5-1 to TRBJ2-1; D is ambiguous. This CDR3 comprises 13 residues. V was clipped by 0 bases and J by 5 bases, with 6 bases between them. Germline V gene data show CDR1 as SGHRS and CDR2 as YFSETQ.

This clone was detected only a few times. The V gene is TRBV5-1, the J gene TRBJ2-3; TRBD1 matches at 8 bases. The CDR3 is 15 amino acids. V gave up 0 bases and J gave up 5 bases; unmatched junction bases: 5. Germline V lookup: CDR1 SGHRS, CDR2 YFSETQ. In DNA, the CDR3 is TGCGCCAGCAGCTTGGTCGGACAGGGCATAGATACGCAGTATTTT. Its protein product is CASSLVGQGIDTQYF.

The chain links TRBV7-9 to TRBJ2-1; D might be TRBD2 (6 bases). Trimming removed 3 bases from V and 7 bases from J, with 13 bases in between. Germline-derived CDR1 and CDR2 are SEHNR and FQNEAQ (reference sequence). The CDR3 runs 14 residues. CDR3 sequence: CASSLEWGENEQFF. The CDR3 coding sequence is TGTGCCAGCAGCTTGGAATGGGGGGAAAATGAGCAGTTCTTC.

This clone was seen a few times. Different DNA sequences within this sample yield the same CDR3. The gene calls are TRBV27 and TRBJ2-5; TRBD2 matches 11 bases. V dropped 6 bases and J dropped 3; count of bases not matched to a gene: 6. Germline V lookup: CDR1 MNHEY, CDR2 SMNVEV (reference sequence). The CDR3 totals 15 residues. The CDR3 sequence: CASRGLAGGKETQYF. CDR3 nucleotides: TGTGCCAGCAGGGGGCTAGCGGGGGGTAAAGAGACCCAGTACTTC.

The rearrangement uses TRBV6-5 and TRBJ2-6; D uncertain. This CDR3 region has 16 residues. Trimming removed 0 bases at V and 2 bases at J, with 8 bases between. Germline V gene lookup returns CDR1 MNHEY and CDR2 SVGAGI. The CDR3 reads CASSYSRLTGANVLTF. The CDR3 DNA follows: TGTGCCAGCAGTTACTCGAGGCTAACTGGGGCCAACGTCCTGACTTTC.

With regard to this clone: The junction and the germline gene differ at one end; a read error may be behind it. This rearrangement joins TRBV28 to TRBJ1-2; D possibly corresponds to TRBD1 (5 bases). Germline V lookup: CDR1 MDHEN, CDR2 SYDVKM. The CDR3 spans 12 residues. The CDR3: CASSTREGRTGF. Here the CDR3 DNA reads TGTGCCAGCAGTACCCGGGAGGGGAGGACTGGATTC.

The chain uses TRBV29-1 and TRBJ1-1; TRBD1 matches at 7 bases. Germline CDR1 SQVTM, CDR2 ANQGSEA. The CDR3 has 12 residues. V dropped 3 bases and J dropped 10; count of bases not matched to a gene: 8. CDR3 DNA sequence: TGCAGCGTTGAGGCGACTACAGGGGCAGCTTTCTTT. It codes for CSVEATTGAAFF.

This clone has a single count. J is TRBJ2-5 and V is TRBV5-1; 12 positions agree with TRBD1. The CDR3 totals 15 residues. CDR1 and CDR2 (germline): SGHRS, YFSETQ. With V trimmed by 3 bases and J by 7 bases, 7 bases remained unmatched. In DNA form, the CDR3 reads TGCGCCAGCAGCTGGGGGACAGGGGGCGAAGGGACCCAGTACTTC. It yields the protein CASSWGTGGEGTQYF.

The rearrangement uses TRBV5-1 and TRBJ2-7, with TRBD1 as a possible D gene (6 bases). Looked up from germline, CDR1 is SGHRS and CDR2 is YFSETQ. The CDR3 has 14 residues. V was clipped by 0 bases and J by 6 bases, with 13 bases between them. DNA of the CDR3: TGCGCCAGCAGCTTGGGTGGACCAGGGGTCGAGCAGTACTTC. This sequence encodes CASSLGGPGVEQYF. The whole variable domain, remainder taken from reference TRBV5-1 and TRBJ2-7, is KAGVTQTPRYLIKTRGQQVTLSCSPISGHRSVSWYQQTPGQGLQFLFEYFSETQRNKGNFPGRFSGRQFSNSRSEMNVSTLELGDSALYLCASSLGGPGVEQYFGPGTRLTVT.

This clone was recorded a few times. The chain has TRBV2 and TRBJ1-1; 9 nucleotides match TRBD1. Germline V gives CDR1 SNHLY, CDR2 FYNNEI. The V segment lost 6 bases and the J segment 2 bases; nucleotides outside the gene matches: 4. The CDR3 is 14 amino acids. In DNA, the CDR3 is TGTGCCAGCAGGACAGGGGGGCGAAACACTGAAGCTTTCTTT. Protein: CASRTGGRNTEAFF.

J is TRBJ2-5 and V is TRBV5-1; TRBD2 aligns across 11 bases. The germline CDR1 and CDR2 sequences are SGHRS and YFSETQ. The CDR3 is 16 amino acids. Unmatched junction bases numbered 2, after V lost 0 bases and J lost 1 base. The CDR3 here is CASSLGLAGTQETQYF. CDR3 in DNA: TGCGCCAGCAGCTTGGGACTAGCGGGGACCCAAGAGACCCAGTACTTC. Full variable domain (outside the CDR3, taken from reference TRBV5-1 and TRBJ2-5): KAGVTQTPRYLIKTRGQQVTLSCSPISGHRSVSWYQQTPGQGLQFLFEYFSETQRNKGNFPGRFSGRQFSNSRSEMNVSTLELGDSALYLCASSLGLAGTQETQYFGPGTRLLVL.

This clone was counted a few times. The rearrangement uses TRBV29-1 and TRBJ1-2; D may be TRBD1 (5 bases). This CDR3 contains 12 residues. CDR1 is SQVTM and CDR2 is ANQGSEA in the germline V gene. The V end lost 0 bases, the J end lost 6 bases, and 8 bases lay between the germline ends. The CDR3 nucleotides read TGCAGCGTTGAAGACCCCAGGGATGGCTACACCTTC. Amino acid sequence: CSVEDPRDGYTF. The whole variable domain, remainder taken from reference TRBV29-1 and TRBJ1-2, is SAVISQKPSRDICQRGTSLTIQCQVDSQVTMMFWYRQQPGQSLTLIATANQGSEATYESGFVIDKFPISRPNLTFSTLTVSNMSPEDSSIYLCSVEDPRDGYTFGSGTRLTVV.

The chain recombines TRBV6-5 with TRBJ1-1, with 8 bases fitting TRBD1. The CDR3 covers 13 residues. Germline lookup yields CDR1 MNHEY and CDR2 SVGAGI. V shed 6 bases, J shed 12 bases, and the junction held 12 bases outside the gene matches. CDR3 sequence (DNA): TGTGCCAGCAGATCATCCGGACAGGGTGCACCTTTCTTT. This sequence encodes CASRSSGQGAPFF.

This clone was seen a few times. The chain carries TRBV18 and TRBJ2-3; tentatively, D is TRBD1 (5 bases). CDR3 size: 15 residues. The V end was cut by 2 bases, the J end by 1 base, with 10 bases between. CDR1 and CDR2 (germline): KGHSH, LQKENI. The CDR3, as DNA: TGTGCCAGCTCACCAGGGGCCAGCGGCACAGATACGCAGTATTTT. It specifies CASSPGASGTDTQYF.

The V and J genes are TRBV6-1 and TRBJ1-2; D uncertain. The CDR3 is made up of 13 amino acids. Germline V gives CDR1 MNHNS, CDR2 SASEGT. V lost 1 base, J lost 8 bases, and 11 bases lay in between. CDR3 nucleotides: TGTGCCAGCAGTGAAGTCAGGCTAATAGGCTACACCTTC. Translation gives CASSEVRLIGYTF.

This clone was observed a few times. The gene calls are TRBV11-2 and TRBJ2-1, with D possibly TRBD1 on 6 matching bases. The V end lost 2 bases, the J end lost 7 bases, and 15 bases lay between the germline ends. CDR3 size: 15 residues. The germline V gene has CDR1 SGHAT and CDR2 FQNNGV. This chain's CDR3 is CASSLSPGRGNEQFF. CDR3 coding DNA: TGTGCCAGCAGCTTATCGCCGGGCAGGGGTAATGAGCAGTTCTTC.